This TCR beta chain was captured in a study of neurological immune-mediated disorders. This clonotype was recorded many times. The team produced cDNA through 5'RACE using 10-nucleotide random UMIs. One entry per CDR3 protein, called by TCRdb with MiXCR from the 5' RACE reads. Of approximately 41,000 distinct CDR3 sequences listed, about 14% are singletons. This receptor was identified in a woman aged 55-70 years with HTLV-1-associated myelopathy (HAM/TSP). Sequencing was carried out using CD4+ T cells from blood.

The chain's CDR3 is CASSLEVNTEAFF. The DNA for the CDR3 is TGCGCCAGCAGCTTGGAAGTGAACACTGAAGCTTTCTTT. V gene TRBV5-1 combines with J gene TRBJ1-1; D uncertain. V lost 0 bases to trimming and J lost 0 bases, with 3 bases between them. Looked up from germline, CDR1 is SGHRS and CDR2 is YFSETQ. The length of the CDR3 is 13 residues.